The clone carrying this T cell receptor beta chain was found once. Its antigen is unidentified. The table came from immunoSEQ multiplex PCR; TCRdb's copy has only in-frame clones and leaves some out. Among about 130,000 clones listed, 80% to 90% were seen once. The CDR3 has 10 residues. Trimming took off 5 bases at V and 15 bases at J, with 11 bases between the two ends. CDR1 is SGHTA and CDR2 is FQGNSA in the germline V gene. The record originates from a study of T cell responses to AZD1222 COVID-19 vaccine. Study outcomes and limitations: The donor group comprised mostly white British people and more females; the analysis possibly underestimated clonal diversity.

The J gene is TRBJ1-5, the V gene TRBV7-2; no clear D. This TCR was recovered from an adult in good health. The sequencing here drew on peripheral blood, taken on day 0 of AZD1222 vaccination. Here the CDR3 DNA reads TGTGCCAGCAGCCCCTTCCGTCGGCATTTT. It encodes CASSPFRRHF.